This T cell receptor (beta chain) was found in a study of cytomegalovirus exposure and HLA in healthy donors. The primer mix had 60 Vbeta and 13 Jbeta primers. Measured with immunoSEQ multiplex PCR; TCRdb has only the in-frame clones, and not every one. The repertoire holds roughly 120,000 clones, with about 81% as singletons. The sequencing sample was made of PBMCs. The TCR originated in a woman in her twenties or thirties in good health and CMV-seronegative.

The CDR3 sequence: CATSRGKVGGATYEQYF. Here the CDR3 DNA reads TGTGCCACCAGCAGAGGGAAAGTGGGTGGGGCTACCTACGAGCAGTACTTC. This chain links TRBV15 with TRBJ2-7; D is possibly TRBD1 (5 bases). The germline V gene encodes CDR1 LNHNV and CDR2 YYDKDF (reference sequence). The CDR3 totals 17 residues. V lost 1 base and J lost 2, with 18 bases in between. The whole variable domain, filled in from reference TRBV15 and TRBJ2-7, reads DAMVIQNPRYQVTQFGKPVTLSCSQTLNHNVMYWYQQKSSQAPKLLFHYYDKDFNNEADTPDNFQSRRPNTSFCFLDIRSPGLGDTAMYLCATSRGKVGGATYEQYFGPGTRLTVT.